The next 8 T cell receptor beta chains were all read from a single sample in a study of blood T cells in healthy people across ages. A second PCR of 7 to 11 cycles used a sample-barcoded 5' primer and a J-beta primer mix. From the 5' RACE reads, TCRdb called clonotypes with MiXCR, one entry per CDR3 protein. The table lists about 1,400,000 distinct CDR3 sequences, approximately 60% of them singletons. Sample: blood. Every receptor here comes from a man aged 18-30 years in good health.

This clonotype was counted only a few times. The V call is TRBV20-1, the J call TRBJ2-5; possibly TRBD2 for D (6 bases). The J call is uncertain, as TRBJ2-7 better fits the DNA end. CDR1 and CDR2 from the germline V gene are DFQATT and SNEGSKA (reference sequence). This CDR3 has 13 residues. Written as DNA, the CDR3 is TGCAGTGCTAGAGCTCGGGGGTTGAACGAGCAGTACTTC. Its protein is CSARARGLNEQYF.

In this sample, this clonotype turned up once. The rearrangement links TRBV27 to TRBJ2-1; TRBD2 matches at 11 bases. From germline, CDR1 is MNHEY and CDR2 SMNVEV (reference sequence). Losses at the gene ends were 2 bases for V and 6 bases for J; bases not matched to a gene: 6. The CDR3 loop spans 16 amino acids. CDR3 loop: CASSLNVAGGVNEQFF. For the CDR3, the DNA is TGTGCCAGCAGTTTAAACGTAGCGGGAGGGGTCAATGAGCAGTTCTTC.

The chain joins TRBV12-3 or TRBV12-4 to TRBJ2-1; D gene unclear. The CDR3 totals 11 residues. Trimming removed 6 bases at V and 7 bases at J, with 7 bases between. This chain's CDR3 is CASRNRNEQFF. As DNA, the CDR3 is TGTGCCAGCAGAAACCGGAATGAGCAGTTCTTC.

This clonotype was detected many times. This rearrangement joins TRBV29-1 to TRBJ2-2; D perhaps matches TRBD1 (6 bases). Germline V gene data show CDR1 as SQVTM and CDR2 as ANQGSEA. V lost 4 bases and J lost 7, with 10 bases in between. This CDR3 spans 12 amino acids. The CDR3 DNA reads TGCAGCGTTGGACAGGCCGGCGGGGAGCTGTTTTTT. This sequence encodes CSVGQAGGELFF.

The chain recombines TRBV6-2 or TRBV6-3 with TRBJ2-5; tentative D call: TRBD1 (5 bases). In germline, CDR1 is MNHEY, CDR2 SVGEGT. The CDR3 loop spans 12 amino acids. Between the trimmed V and J ends, which lost 8 bases and 5 bases, there was a span of 12 bases. The CDR3: CASQRGLETQYF. The CDR3 nucleotides are TGTGCCAGCCAAAGGGGTTTGGAGACCCAGTACTTC.

The chain is built from TRBV29-1 and TRBJ1-1; D ambiguous. Germline V lookup: CDR1 SQVTM, CDR2 ANQGSEA. V dropped 4 bases and J dropped 6 bases, with 9 bases sitting between them. This CDR3 has 11 residues. This chain's CDR3 is CSVVGQSEAFF. The DNA for the CDR3 is TGCAGCGTTGTTGGTCAGTCTGAAGCTTTCTTT.

This chain links TRBV29-1 with TRBJ1-2, with D perhaps TRBD1 (6 bases). The ends were cut back, 5 bases at V and 2 bases at J, with 9 bases in the middle. CDR1 and CDR2 from the germline V gene are SQVTM and ANQGSEA. The CDR3 sequence is 12 residues long. The DNA of the CDR3 is TGCAGCGTTATTACAGGGAACTATGGCTACACCTTC. Translated: CSVITGNYGYTF.

The sample holds a few counts of this clonotype. V and J are TRBV2 and TRBJ1-4; D unclear. The CDR3 loop spans 15 amino acids. Germline CDR1 reads SNHLY; CDR2 reads FYNNEI. V dropped 5 bases and J dropped 0 bases, with 10 bases sitting between them. As DNA, the CDR3 is TGTGCCAGCAGTTCTCCGCGGACAACTAATGAAAAACTGTTTTTT. Translation: CASSSPRTTNEKLFF.